These 28 T cell receptor beta chains came from one sample sequenced in a study of CD8 T cells in Susac syndrome (dated by TCRdb to the late 2010s). Libraries came from the immunoSEQ multiplex PCR assay. RNA was extracted using the RNeasy kit, and about 0.45 to 1 ug of the RNA was reverse transcribed with random hexamers. Using fastp at Q25 and MiXCR, TCRdb reprocessed the public reads and kept productive beta chains. Each entry merges the rows of one CDR3 protein and shows their most common DNA and genes. The table for this sample lists some 200,000 distinct CDR3 sequences; roughly 96% of them were counted only once. Roughly 0.094% of the sample goes to the ten largest clones. The specimen sequenced was CD4+ T cells from PBMCs. The receptors here all came from a human donor with multiple sclerosis.

V gene TRBV15 combines with J gene TRBJ2-3, with 10 bases that match TRBD2. Per germline, CDR1 LNHNV and CDR2 YYDKDF (reference sequence). V shed 4 bases and J 5 bases; nucleotides not matched to a gene: 3. The CDR3 has 14 residues. In nucleotides, the CDR3 is TGTGCCACCAGCATCGGACTAGCGGAAGATACGCAGTATTTT. Amino acids: CATSIGLAEDTQYF.

The chain links TRBV30 to TRBJ2-5; D is perhaps TRBD1 or TRBD2 (5 bases each). Germline-derived CDR1 and CDR2 are GTSNPN and SVGIG (reference sequence). The CDR3 length is 13 residues. Trimming took 1 base from V and 5 from J, leaving 11 bases between them. CDR3 residues: CAWSDEGPETQYF. The CDR3 DNA sequence: TGTGCCTGGAGTGACGAGGGGCCGGAGACCCAGTACTTC.

A single count supports this clonotype. The chain has TRBV18 and TRBJ1-5, with 10 positions matching TRBD1. From germline, CDR1 is KGHSH and CDR2 LQKENI. V lost 3 bases, J lost 7 bases, and 12 bases stayed unmatched. The CDR3 runs 17 residues. The CDR3 sequence is CASSPLSSGQGEQPQHF. The CDR3 DNA reads TGTGCCAGCTCACCCTTGAGCTCTGGACAGGGGGAACAGCCCCAGCATTTT.

This rearrangement joins TRBV20-1 to TRBJ2-1, with 12 positions matching TRBD2. Trimming at V came to 4 bases and at J to 10 bases, leaving 8 bases not matched to a gene. Germline lookup yields CDR1 DFQATT and CDR2 SNEGSKA (reference sequence). This CDR3 spans 14 amino acids. The CDR3 nucleotides read TGCAGTGCTACCCCTGGACTAGCGGGAAACGAGCAGTTCTTC. Translating it yields CSATPGLAGNEQFF.

This chain connects TRBV24-1 to TRBJ2-3; 9 nucleotides match TRBD2. This CDR3 comprises 15 residues. V lost 5 bases and J lost 1; bases outside the gene matches: 3. CDR1 is KGHDR and CDR2 is SFDVKD in the germline V gene. The CDR3: CATSGQREGTDTQYF. The CDR3 bases are TGTGCCACCAGTGGACAGCGGGAGGGCACAGATACGCAGTATTTT.

J is TRBJ2-3 and V is TRBV6-1; maybe TRBD2 (7 bases). The V gene lost 4 bases and the J gene lost 1 base, with 12 bases spanning the gap. The CDR3 sequence is 15 residues long. Per the germline V gene, CDR1 is MNHNS and CDR2 is SASEGT. As DNA, the CDR3 is TGTGCCAGCAGTGCCGGGCGGGGGCGCACAGATACGCAGTATTTT. It codes for CASSAGRGRTDTQYF.

This chain uses TRBV21-1 with TRBJ1-2; the table names TRBD1, a call not compared with the DNA. TRBV21-1 is annotated as a pseudogene. There are 19 residues in the CDR3. The CDR3 nucleotides are TGTGCCAGCAGCAACCCTGAAGTATTCCGGGGGGGGAAGGGCTATGGCTACACCTTC. It yields the protein CASSNPEVFRGGKGYGYTF.

The chain has TRBV3-1 and TRBJ1-6; 9 nucleotides line up with TRBD1. The junction had 3 bases not matched to a gene; V was cut back by 7 bases and J by 5 bases. The V gene's germline CDR1 is LGHDT and CDR2 YNNKEL (reference sequence). The CDR3 loop spans 14 amino acids. CDR3 sequence reads: CASKGTGNNSPLHF. CDR3 in DNA: TGTGCCAGCAAGGGGACAGGGAATAATTCACCCCTCCACTTT.

The chain couples TRBV27 to TRBJ2-3, with TRBD2 matching 11 bases. V lost 6 bases, J lost 9 bases, and 5 bases stayed unmatched. The germline gives CDR1 MNHEY, CDR2 SMNVEV (reference sequence). The CDR3 is 13 residues long. The CDR3 loop is CASRGTSGLTQYF. CDR3 DNA: TGTGCCAGCAGGGGGACTAGCGGCCTAACGCAGTATTTT.

The chain links TRBV18 to TRBJ2-1; 7 bases map to TRBD2. V lost 0 bases and J lost 6; bases outside the gene matches: 2. The V gene's germline CDR1 is KGHSH and CDR2 LQKENI. The CDR3 extends over 14 amino acids. The CDR3 region is CASSPPGLTNEQFF. The CDR3, as DNA: TGTGCCAGCTCACCACCGGGACTAACCAATGAGCAGTTCTTC. The full variable domain, with the rest looked up from reference TRBV18 and TRBJ2-1, is NAGVMQNPRHLVRRRGQEARLRCSPMKGHSHVYWYRQLPEEGLKFMVYLQKENIIDESGMPKERFSAEFPKEGPSILRIQQVVRGDSAAYFCASSPPGLTNEQFFGPGTRLTVL.

The rearrangement links TRBV29-1 to TRBJ1-2, with a tentative D call TRBD1 (6 bases). Looked up from germline, CDR1 is SQVTM and CDR2 is ANQGSEA. This CDR3 spans 11 amino acids. Deletions cut 7 bases from V and 8 bases from J, with 14 bases between. CDR3 sequence: CSDQQGIGYTF. DNA of the CDR3: TGCAGCGATCAGCAGGGGATCGGCTACACCTTC.

The chain combines TRBV18 with TRBJ1-2; D gene unclear. The CDR3 length is 16 residues. The germline gives CDR1 KGHSH, CDR2 LQKENI. V lost 0 bases to trimming and J lost 1 base, with 12 bases between them. The chain's CDR3 is CASSPPAHPLNYGYTF. DNA for the CDR3: TGTGCCAGCTCACCACCGGCTCATCCACTTAACTATGGCTACACCTTC.

This chain connects TRBV29-1 to TRBJ2-1; D possibly corresponds to TRBD2 (5 bases). Per the germline V gene, CDR1 is SQVTM and CDR2 is ANQGSEA. The CDR3 runs to 14 residues. Trimming left V 3 bases short and J 5 bases short, with 14 bases between. CDR3 coding DNA: TGCAGCGTTGATTTGTGGGAGATTCACAATGAGCAGTTCTTC. Translation gives CSVDLWEIHNEQFF.

The V and J genes are TRBV5-1 and TRBJ1-1; weak D call: TRBD1 (5 bases). The CDR3 runs 14 residues. V lost 2 bases, J lost 3 bases, and 11 bases lay in between. Germline CDR1 is SGHRS and CDR2 is YFSETQ. CDR3 bases: TGCGCCAGCAGCTTCGTAGGGACGGACACTGAAGCTTTCTTT. Amino acid sequence: CASSFVGTDTEAFF.

In nucleotides, the CDR3 is TGTGCCTGGAGTGTTCAGACGAACACTGAAGCTTTCTTT. Translated: CAWSVQTNTEAFF. V gene TRBV30 combines with J gene TRBJ1-1; D remains unclear. The V end was cut by 0 bases, the J end by 1 base, with 6 bases between. The CDR3 contains 13 residues. The V gene's germline CDR1 is GTSNPN and CDR2 SVGIG (reference sequence).

J is TRBJ2-7 and V is TRBV6-5; D is possibly TRBD1 or TRBD2 (6 bases each). V was shortened by 0 bases and J by 9 bases, with 15 bases between the two germline ends. Germline CDR1 MNHEY, CDR2 SVGAGI. This CDR3 is built from 14 residues. CDR3 loop: CASSYSRGVAPQYF. CDR3 nucleotides: TGTGCCAGCAGTTACTCGAGGGGGGTCGCACCGCAGTACTTC.

The rearrangement uses TRBV3-1 and TRBJ2-7, with D uncertain. CDR1 LGHDT and CDR2 YNNKEL come from the germline V gene (reference sequence). This CDR3 region has 12 residues. V was trimmed by 4 bases and J by 7 bases, leaving 11 bases between them. CDR3 region: CASSLYGLEQYF. The DNA of the CDR3 is TGTGCCAGCAGCCTTTACGGCTTGGAGCAGTACTTC.

This clonotype is a singleton in its sample. The genes are TRBV30 and TRBJ2-3; no clear D gene. The CDR3 contains 14 residues. Germline V gene data show CDR1 as GTSNPN and CDR2 as SVGIG (reference sequence). The V end lost 2 bases, the J end lost 3 bases, and 12 bases lay between the germline ends. In DNA, the CDR3 is TGTGCCTGGAGTCAGACCCTAGGGACAGATACGCAGTATTTT. It codes for CAWSQTLGTDTQYF.

The CDR3 loop reads CASSSAARTSAQHF. The CDR3 DNA is TGTGCCAGCAGCTCCGCGGCAAGGACATCGGCCCAGCATTTT. The chain uses TRBV7-2 and TRBJ1-5; D possibly corresponds to TRBD1 (5 bases). This CDR3 has 14 residues. Trimming removed 4 bases at V and 11 bases at J, with 18 bases between. The germline V gene encodes CDR1 SGHTA and CDR2 FQGNSA.

The chain joins TRBV7-3 to TRBJ2-5; D is unresolved. Trimming stripped 1 base from V and 5 bases from J, with 8 bases between. The CDR3 is 13 amino acids. Looked up from germline, CDR1 is SGHTA and CDR2 is FQGTGA. As DNA, the CDR3 is TGTGCCAGCAGCTTAAATAGTTGGGAGACCCAGTACTTC. Its translation is CASSLNSWETQYF.

This chain links TRBV30 with TRBJ1-5; D unresolved. The CDR3 covers 15 residues. The V and J ends lost 5 bases and 4 bases respectively, with 18 bases between them. The germline V gene has CDR1 GTSNPN and CDR2 SVGIG (reference sequence). The CDR3: CAWSLRGTLNQPQHF. The CDR3 coding sequence is TGTGCCTGGTCGTTGCGGGGTACGCTAAATCAGCCCCAGCATTTT.

The CDR3: CASSLLARYNEQFF. The CDR3 DNA sequence: TGTGCCAGCAGCCTACTAGCGAGGTACAATGAGCAGTTCTTC. This rearrangement joins TRBV3-1 to TRBJ2-1; 7 bases agree with TRBD2. CDR1 LGHDT and CDR2 YNNKEL come from the germline V gene (reference sequence). The CDR3 totals 14 residues. V gave up 4 bases and J gave up 4 bases; unmatched junction bases: 4.

This chain uses TRBV5-1 with TRBJ2-4, with unresolved D. The germline CDR1 and CDR2 sequences are SGHRS and YFSETQ. V was cut by 4 bases and J by 7 bases, with 18 bases left in between. The CDR3 contains 15 residues. The CDR3 sequence: CASSPGFALGNIQYF. The DNA of the CDR3 is TGCGCCAGCAGCCCCGGTTTTGCGCTCGGGAACATTCAGTACTTC.

The chain links TRBV2 to TRBJ2-5; D unclear. The CDR3 is made up of 14 amino acids. The germline gives CDR1 SNHLY, CDR2 FYNNEI. V was clipped by 5 bases and J by 5 bases, with 15 bases between them. CDR3 protein: CASSSRTVGETQYF. CDR3 bases: TGTGCCAGCAGTTCTCGGACCGTGGGGGAGACCCAGTACTTC.

This clonotype appeared many times. V and J are TRBV18 and TRBJ2-5; D not resolved. The CDR3 covers 11 residues. CDR1 and CDR2 from the germline V gene are KGHSH and LQKENI. Between the trimmed V and J ends, which lost 8 bases and 5 bases, there was a span of 9 bases. The CDR3 coding sequence is TGTGCCAGCAGCCCCCGGGAGACCCAGTACTTC. This encodes CASSPRETQYF.

The count of this clonotype is one. This chain links TRBV20-1 with TRBJ1-2; TRBD1 is a possible D gene (5 bases). The length of the CDR3 is 13 residues. Germline-derived CDR1 and CDR2 are DFQATT and SNEGSKA (reference sequence). With 0 bases removed from V and 4 bases from J, the gap between germline ends came to 9 bases. CDR3 DNA: TGCAGTGCTAGAGATGGGACTGTCTATGGCTACACCTTC. It yields the protein CSARDGTVYGYTF.

V gene TRBV5-4 combines with J gene TRBJ1-1; 7 bases agree with TRBD1. CDR3 length: 13 amino acids. Germline V gene data show CDR1 as SGHNT and CDR2 as YYREEE (reference sequence). Trimming cost V 4 bases and J 6 bases; bases outside gene matches: 6. The CDR3 DNA sequence: TGTGCCAGCAGCAGAGACAGGGAGGCTGAAGCTTTCTTT. It codes for CASSRDREAEAFF. The full variable domain, in which reference TRBV5-4 and TRBJ1-1 provide the parts outside the CDR3, is ETGVTQSPTHLIKTRGQQVTLRCSSQSGHNTVSWYQQALGQGPQFIFQYYREEENGRGNFPPRFSGLQFPNYSSELNVNALELDDSALYLCASSRDREAEAFFGQGTRLTVV.

This chain connects TRBV5-1 to TRBJ2-1; perhaps TRBD1 as D (5 bases). The V end lost 0 bases, the J end lost 8 bases, and 15 bases lay between the germline ends. The CDR3 runs 15 residues. The V gene's germline CDR1 is SGHRS and CDR2 YFSETQ. The CDR3 loop reads CASSLGEGEWDEQFF. In DNA form, the CDR3 reads TGCGCCAGCAGCTTGGGGGAAGGGGAATGGGATGAGCAGTTCTTC.